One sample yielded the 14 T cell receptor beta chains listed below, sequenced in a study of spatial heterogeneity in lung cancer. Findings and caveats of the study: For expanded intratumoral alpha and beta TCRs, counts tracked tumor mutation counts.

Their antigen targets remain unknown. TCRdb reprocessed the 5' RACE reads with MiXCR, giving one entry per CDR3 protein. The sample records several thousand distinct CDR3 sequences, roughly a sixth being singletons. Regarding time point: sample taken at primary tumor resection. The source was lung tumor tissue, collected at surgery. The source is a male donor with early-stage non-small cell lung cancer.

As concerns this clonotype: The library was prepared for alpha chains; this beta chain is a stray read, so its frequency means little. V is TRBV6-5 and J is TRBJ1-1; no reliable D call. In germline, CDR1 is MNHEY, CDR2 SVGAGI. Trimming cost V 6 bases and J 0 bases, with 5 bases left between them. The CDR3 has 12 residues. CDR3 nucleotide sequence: TGTGCCAGCAGCGCACTGAACACTGAAGCTTTCTTT. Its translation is CASSALNTEAFF.

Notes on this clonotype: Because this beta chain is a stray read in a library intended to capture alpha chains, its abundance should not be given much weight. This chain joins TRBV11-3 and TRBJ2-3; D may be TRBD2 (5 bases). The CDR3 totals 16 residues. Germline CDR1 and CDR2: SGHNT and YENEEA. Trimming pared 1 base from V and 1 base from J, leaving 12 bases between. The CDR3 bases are TGTGCCAGCAGCTTAGGTCGGGGTCGGGGCACAGATACGCAGTATTTT. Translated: CASSLGRGRGTDTQYF.

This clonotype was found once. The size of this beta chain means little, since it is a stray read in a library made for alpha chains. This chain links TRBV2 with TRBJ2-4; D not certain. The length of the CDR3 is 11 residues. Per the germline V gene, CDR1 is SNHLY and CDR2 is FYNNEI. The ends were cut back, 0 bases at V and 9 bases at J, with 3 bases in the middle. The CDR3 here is CASSEATIQYF. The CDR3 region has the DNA TGTGCCAGCAGTGAAGCGACCATTCAGTACTTC. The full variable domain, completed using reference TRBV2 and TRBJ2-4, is EPEVTQTPSHQVTQMGQEVILRCVPISNHLYFYWYRQILGQKVEFLVSFYNNEISEKSEIFDDQFSVERPDGSNFTLKIRSTKLEDSAMYFCASSEATIQYFGAGTRLSVL.

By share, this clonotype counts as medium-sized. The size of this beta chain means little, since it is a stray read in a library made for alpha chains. The CDR3 region has the DNA TGTGCCAGCAGCCCCGGGGGGGGATGGACTGAAGCTTTCTTT. Encoded protein: CASSPGGGWTEAFF. The genes are TRBV7-2 and TRBJ1-1, with D tentatively TRBD1 (5 bases). The CDR3 totals 14 residues. V was clipped by 5 bases and J by 5 bases, with 15 bases between them. Germline CDR1 reads SGHTA; CDR2 reads FQGNSA.

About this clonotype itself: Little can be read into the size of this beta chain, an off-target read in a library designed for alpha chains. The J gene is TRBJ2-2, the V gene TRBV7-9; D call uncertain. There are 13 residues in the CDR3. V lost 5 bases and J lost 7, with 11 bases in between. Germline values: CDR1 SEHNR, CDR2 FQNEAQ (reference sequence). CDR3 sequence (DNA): TGTGCCAGCAGCCAAACCAAGGGCGGGGAGCTGTTTTTT. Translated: CASSQTKGGELFF.

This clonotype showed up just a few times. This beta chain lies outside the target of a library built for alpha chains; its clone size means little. CDR3 residues: CASSSPHRGFGELFF. CDR3 in DNA: TGTGCCAGCAGTTCCCCGCACAGGGGTTTCGGGGAGCTGTTTTTT. The J gene is TRBJ2-2, the V gene TRBV6-5; 7 bases map to TRBD1. This CDR3 comprises 15 residues. Germline V CDR1 and CDR2: MNHEY, SVGAGI. V shed 4 bases and J 7 bases; nucleotides not matched to a gene: 9.

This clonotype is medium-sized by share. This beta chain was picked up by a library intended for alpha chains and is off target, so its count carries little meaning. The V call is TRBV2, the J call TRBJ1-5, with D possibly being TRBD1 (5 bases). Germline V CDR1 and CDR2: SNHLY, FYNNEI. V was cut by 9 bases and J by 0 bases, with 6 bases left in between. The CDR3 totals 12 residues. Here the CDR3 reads CASTGSNQPQHF. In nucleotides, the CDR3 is TGTGCCAGTACAGGTAGCAATCAGCCCCAGCATTTT.

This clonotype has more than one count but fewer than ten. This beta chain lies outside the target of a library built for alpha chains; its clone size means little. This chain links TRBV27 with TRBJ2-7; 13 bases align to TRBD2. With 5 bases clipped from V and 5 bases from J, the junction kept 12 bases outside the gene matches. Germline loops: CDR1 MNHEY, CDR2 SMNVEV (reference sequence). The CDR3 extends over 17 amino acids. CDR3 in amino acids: CASSQPGLAGSAHEQYF. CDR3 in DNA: TGTGCCAGCAGTCAACCGGGACTAGCGGGGAGTGCACACGAGCAGTACTTC.

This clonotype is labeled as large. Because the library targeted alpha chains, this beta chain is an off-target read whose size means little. This CDR3 is CASSFEWAYYGYTF. For the CDR3, the DNA is TGTGCCAGCAGTTTTGAGTGGGCGTACTATGGCTACACCTTC. The chain is built from TRBV12-3 or TRBV12-4 and TRBJ1-2, with D unresolved. This CDR3 has 14 amino acids. V lost 3 bases and J lost 3, with 11 bases in between.

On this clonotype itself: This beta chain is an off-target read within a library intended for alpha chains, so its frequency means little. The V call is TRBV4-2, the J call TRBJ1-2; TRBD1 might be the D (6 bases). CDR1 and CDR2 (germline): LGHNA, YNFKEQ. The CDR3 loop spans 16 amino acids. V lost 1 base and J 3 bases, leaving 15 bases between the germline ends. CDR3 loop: CASSQVPGQSDYGYTF. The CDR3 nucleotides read TGTGCCAGCAGCCAAGTCCCTGGACAGAGTGACTATGGCTACACCTTC.

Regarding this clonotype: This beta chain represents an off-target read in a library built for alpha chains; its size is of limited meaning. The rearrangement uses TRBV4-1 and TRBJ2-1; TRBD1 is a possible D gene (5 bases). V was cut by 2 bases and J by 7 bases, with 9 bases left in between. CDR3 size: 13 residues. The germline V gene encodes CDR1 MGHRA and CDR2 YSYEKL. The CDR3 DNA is TGCGCCAGCAGCCAATTGGGGCGGAATGAGCAGTTCTTC. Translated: CASSQLGRNEQFF.

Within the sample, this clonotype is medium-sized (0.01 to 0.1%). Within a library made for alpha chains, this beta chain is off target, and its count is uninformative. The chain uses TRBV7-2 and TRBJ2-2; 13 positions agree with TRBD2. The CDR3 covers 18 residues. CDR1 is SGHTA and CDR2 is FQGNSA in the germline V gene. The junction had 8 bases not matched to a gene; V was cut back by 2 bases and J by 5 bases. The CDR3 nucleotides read TGTGCCAGCAGCTTATCAGGGACTAGCGGGACGGGGACCGGGGAGCTGTTTTTT. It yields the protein CASSLSGTSGTGTGELFF.

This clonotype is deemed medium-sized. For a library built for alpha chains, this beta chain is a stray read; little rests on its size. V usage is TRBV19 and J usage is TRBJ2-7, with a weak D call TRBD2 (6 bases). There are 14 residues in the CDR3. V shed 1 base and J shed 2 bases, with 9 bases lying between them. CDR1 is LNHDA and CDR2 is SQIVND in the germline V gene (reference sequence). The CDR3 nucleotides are TGTGCCAGTAGTATAGTTGGGGGGACCTACGAGCAGTACTTC. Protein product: CASSIVGGTYEQYF.

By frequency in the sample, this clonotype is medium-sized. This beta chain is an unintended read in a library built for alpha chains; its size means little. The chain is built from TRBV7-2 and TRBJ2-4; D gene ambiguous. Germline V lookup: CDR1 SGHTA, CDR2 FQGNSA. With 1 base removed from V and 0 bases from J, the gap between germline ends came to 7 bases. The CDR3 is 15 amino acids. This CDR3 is CASSLGGLAKNIQYF. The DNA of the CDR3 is TGTGCCAGCAGCTTAGGTGGCTTAGCCAAAAACATTCAGTACTTC.